These T cell receptor beta chains were read from a single sample in a study of glioma-infiltrating T cells. TCRdb redid the calling of the multiplex PCR reads with MiXCR, one entry per CDR3 protein. The sample yields 150,000 to 200,000 distinct CDR3 sequences, about 47% seen once. Sequencing was performed on glioma tissue, nonneoplastic brain tissue, or PBMCs (not recorded which). These TCRs come from a human donor with low-grade glioma or glioblastoma, undergoing nonglioma brain surgery, or in good health (not recorded which). Each CDR3 is given with its conserved first and last residue.

TRBV3-1,TRBJ2-1,CATLSGPGEQFF
TRBV29-1,TRBJ1-1,CSVDEVNEAFF
TRBV29-1,TRBJ2-1,CSVARSRDNEQFF
TRBV15,TRBJ2-7,CATSRDLTGLYEQYF
TRBV24-1,TRBJ1-2,CATSESGGYGYTF
TRBV4-1,TRBJ1-5,CASSQGQGVEEAQHF
TRBV28,TRBJ2-7,CASSPLGSVSYEQYF
TRBV7-9,TRBJ2-7,CASSLFSEYEQYF
TRBV2,TRBJ2-5,CASSLAGSETQYF
TRBV28,TRBJ2-1,CASSAHSEEQFF
TRBV14,TRBJ1-2,CASSQPSGLPGSGYTF
TRBV20-1,TRBJ2-3,CSAALLATDTQYF
TRBV11-1,TRBJ2-1,CASSLGSIAEQFF
TRBV6-2/TRBV6-3,TRBJ2-7,CASSRTGTSSVEQYF
TRBV29-1,TRBJ1-1,CSVESELGLKAFF
TRBV11-2,TRBJ2-4,CASSSLGIDPKNIQYF
TRBV20-1,TRBJ2-1,CSARGPGAGHTYNEQFF
TRBV20-1,TRBJ2-3,CSAPGGETDTQYF
TRBV4-2,TRBJ2-3,CASSEDGQTRDKQYF
TRBV7-2,TRBJ2-3,CASSNGPQNTGDTQYF
TRBV18,TRBJ2-7,CASSPRGGTGDTYEQYF
TRBV4-1,TRBJ1-2,CASSQVSDGLLGYTF
TRBV6-1,TRBJ1-6,CASRRRGGDNSPLHF
TRBV7-2,TRBJ2-1,CASSLEPGVGGNSNEQFF
TRBV3-1,TRBJ1-3,CASSRAAGNTIYF
TRBV20-1,TRBJ1-5,CSASGLSSGNQPQHF
TRBV30,TRBJ2-7,CAWSSLSSYEQYF
TRBV3-1,TRBJ2-3,CASSQGQGTDTQYF
TRBV28,TRBJ1-1,CATATNTEAFF
TRBV10-3,TRBJ2-4,CAISPAAGGRPNIQYF
TRBV7-9,TRBJ1-5,CASQDRVNQPQHF
TRBV29-1,TRBJ2-2,CSVRRDRNTGELFF
TRBV5-4,TRBJ1-5,CASSLCLRNQPQHF
TRBV20-1,TRBJ2-1,CSATRDSTYNEQFF
TRBV18,TRBJ2-3,CASSPGVAASTDTQYF
TRBV28,TRBJ1-1,CASSAPQSMNTEAFF
TRBV12-3/TRBV12-4,TRBJ1-5,CASSTTGTGGNQPQHF
TRBV19,TRBJ1-1,CASSSRISGAFF
TRBV5-1,TRBJ1-1,CASILGPVNTEAFF